The following is a TCR beta chain sequence with its context. The germline V gene encodes CDR1 PRHDT and CDR2 FYEKMQ (reference sequence). V was clipped by 1 base and J by 4 bases; unmatched bases: 8. The CDR3 runs 17 residues. The data are from a study of blood T cell repertoires in COVID-19. Study information: PBMCs, B-cell-depleted T cells, or T cells provided the cDNA or gDNA that made up the material.

Per the original data handling: Counts of nucleated cells, estimated from reference gene primer amplification, were obtained. This table comes from immunoSEQ multiplex PCR, and its TCRdb copy is limited to in-frame clones, with some not included. Clone size and the V and J calls come from that table; the DNA yielded D and trimming. The sample carries about 240,000 clones, approximately 83% recorded once. The chain recombines TRBV13 with TRBJ2-7; TRBD2 aligns across 12 bases. Sequences were obtained from peripheral blood. This sequence was found in an elderly woman with acute or convalescent COVID-19. This chain's CDR3 is CASSLASSGGADYEQYF. DNA of the CDR3: TGTGCCAGCAGCTTAGCCTCTAGCGGGGGGGCCGATTACGAGCAGTACTTC.